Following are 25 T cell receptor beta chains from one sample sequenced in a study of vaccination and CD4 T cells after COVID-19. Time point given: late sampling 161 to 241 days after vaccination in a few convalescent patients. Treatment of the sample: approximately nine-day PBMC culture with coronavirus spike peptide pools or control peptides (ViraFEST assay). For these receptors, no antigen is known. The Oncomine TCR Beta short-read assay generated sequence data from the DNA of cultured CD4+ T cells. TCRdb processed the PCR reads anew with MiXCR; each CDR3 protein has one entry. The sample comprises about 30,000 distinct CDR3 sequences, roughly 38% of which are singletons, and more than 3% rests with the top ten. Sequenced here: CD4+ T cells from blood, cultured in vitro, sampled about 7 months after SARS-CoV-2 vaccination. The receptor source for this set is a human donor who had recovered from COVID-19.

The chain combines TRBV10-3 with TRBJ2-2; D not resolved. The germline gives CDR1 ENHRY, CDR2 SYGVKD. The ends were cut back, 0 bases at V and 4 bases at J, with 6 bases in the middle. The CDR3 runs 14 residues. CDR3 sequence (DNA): TGTGCCATCAGTGAGTCCCGAGCCACCGGGGAGCTGTTTTTT. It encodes CAISESRATGELFF.

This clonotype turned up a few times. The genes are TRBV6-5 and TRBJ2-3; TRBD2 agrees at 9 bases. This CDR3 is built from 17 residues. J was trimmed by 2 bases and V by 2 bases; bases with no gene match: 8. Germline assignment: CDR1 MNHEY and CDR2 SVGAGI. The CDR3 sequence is CASSYPTLAGYTDTQYF. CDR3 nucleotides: TGTGCCAGCAGTTACCCTACTCTAGCGGGATACACAGATACGCAGTATTTT.

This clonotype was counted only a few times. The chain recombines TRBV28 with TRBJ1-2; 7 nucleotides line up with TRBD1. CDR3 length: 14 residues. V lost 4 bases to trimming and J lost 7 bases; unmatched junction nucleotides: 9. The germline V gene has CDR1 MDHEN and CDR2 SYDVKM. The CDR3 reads CASSSPEGASGYTF. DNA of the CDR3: TGTGCCAGCAGTTCTCCAGAGGGGGCCTCTGGCTACACCTTC.

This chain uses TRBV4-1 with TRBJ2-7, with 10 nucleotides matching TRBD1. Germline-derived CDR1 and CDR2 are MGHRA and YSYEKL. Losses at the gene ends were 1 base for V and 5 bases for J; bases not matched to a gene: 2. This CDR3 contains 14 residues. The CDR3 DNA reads TGCGCCAGCAGCCAAGTCGGACAGGGGGACGAGCAGTACTTC. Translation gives CASSQVGQGDEQYF.

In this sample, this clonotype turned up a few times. The CDR3: CATSRDLGGIYNEQFF. The CDR3 nucleotides read TGTGCCACCAGCAGAGATCTGGGCGGGATCTACAATGAGCAGTTCTTC. The chain couples TRBV15 to TRBJ2-1; the D gene is possibly TRBD2 (6 bases). Trimming left V 0 bases short and J 3 bases short, with 12 bases between. CDR1 is LNHNV, CDR2 YYDKDF, per germline (reference sequence). The CDR3 is made up of 16 amino acids.

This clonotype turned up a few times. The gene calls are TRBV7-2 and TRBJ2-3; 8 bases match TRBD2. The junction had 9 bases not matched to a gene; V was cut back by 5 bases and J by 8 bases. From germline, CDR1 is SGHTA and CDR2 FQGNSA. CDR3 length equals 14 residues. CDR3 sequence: CASSPQRGWGTQYF. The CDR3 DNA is TGTGCCAGCAGCCCACAGCGGGGGTGGGGTACGCAGTATTTT.

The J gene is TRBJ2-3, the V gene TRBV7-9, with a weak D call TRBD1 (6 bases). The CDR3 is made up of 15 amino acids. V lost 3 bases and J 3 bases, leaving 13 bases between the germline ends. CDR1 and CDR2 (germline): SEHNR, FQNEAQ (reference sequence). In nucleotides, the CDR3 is TGTGCCAGCAGCTTTGGAACAGGGCTGACAGATACGCAGTATTTT. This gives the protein CASSFGTGLTDTQYF. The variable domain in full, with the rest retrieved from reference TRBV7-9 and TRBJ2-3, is DTGVSQNPRHKITKRGQNVTFRCDPISEHNRLYWYRQTLGQGPEFLTYFQNEAQLEKSRLLSDRFSAERPKGSFSTLEIQRTEQGDSAMYLCASSFGTGLTDTQYFGPGTRLTVL.

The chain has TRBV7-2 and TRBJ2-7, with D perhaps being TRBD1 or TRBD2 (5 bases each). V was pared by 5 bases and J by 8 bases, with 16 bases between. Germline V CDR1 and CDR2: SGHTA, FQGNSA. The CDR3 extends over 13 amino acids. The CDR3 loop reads CASSPRDQGQQYF. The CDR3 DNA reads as TGTGCCAGCAGCCCCCGAGACCAGGGACAGCAGTACTTC.

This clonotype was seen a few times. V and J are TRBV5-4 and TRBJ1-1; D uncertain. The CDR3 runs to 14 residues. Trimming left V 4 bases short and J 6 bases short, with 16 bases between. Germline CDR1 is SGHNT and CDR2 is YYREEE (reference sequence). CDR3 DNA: TGTGCCAGCAGCCCGAGGTCCGGGTTGGCTGAAGCTTTCTTT. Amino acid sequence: CASSPRSGLAEAFF.

The CDR3: CASSLGSGRTYNEQFF. CDR3 in DNA: TGTGCCAGCAGTTTAGGTAGCGGGAGAACCTACAATGAGCAGTTCTTC. The genes are TRBV12-3 or TRBV12-4 and TRBJ2-1; 9 bases are a match to TRBD2. The CDR3 runs 16 residues. J gave up 2 bases and V 1 base, and 3 bases lay outside the gene matches.

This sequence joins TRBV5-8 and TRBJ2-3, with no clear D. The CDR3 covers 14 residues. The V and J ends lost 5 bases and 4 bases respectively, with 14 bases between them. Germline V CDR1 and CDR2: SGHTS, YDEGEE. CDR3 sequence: CASSPSTSADTQYF. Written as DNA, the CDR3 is TGTGCCAGCAGTCCGAGTACGTCGGCAGATACGCAGTATTTT.

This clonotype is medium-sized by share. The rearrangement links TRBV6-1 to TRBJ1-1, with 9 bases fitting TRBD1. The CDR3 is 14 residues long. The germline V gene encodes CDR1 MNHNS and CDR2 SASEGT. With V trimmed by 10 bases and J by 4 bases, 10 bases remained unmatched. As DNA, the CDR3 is TGTGCCACCTCGACAGGGGGGGAGAGCACTGAAGCTTTCTTT. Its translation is CATSTGGESTEAFF.

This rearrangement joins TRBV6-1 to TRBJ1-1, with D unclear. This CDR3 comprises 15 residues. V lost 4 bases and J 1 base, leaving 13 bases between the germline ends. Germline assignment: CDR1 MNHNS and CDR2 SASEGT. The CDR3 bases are TGTGCCAGCAGTGGTGGACGGAGCTGGAACACTGAAGCTTTCTTT. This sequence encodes CASSGGRSWNTEAFF.

In DNA, the CDR3 is TGTGCCAGCAGTTACTCGACCGGGACTAGCGGGATCTACGAGCAGTACTTC. Its translation is CASSYSTGTSGIYEQYF. The chain couples TRBV6-2 or TRBV6-3 to TRBJ2-7; 13 positions match TRBD2. The germline CDR1 and CDR2 sequences are MNHEY and SVGEGT. This CDR3 region has 17 residues. V shed 0 bases and J 3 bases; nucleotides not matched to a gene: 5.

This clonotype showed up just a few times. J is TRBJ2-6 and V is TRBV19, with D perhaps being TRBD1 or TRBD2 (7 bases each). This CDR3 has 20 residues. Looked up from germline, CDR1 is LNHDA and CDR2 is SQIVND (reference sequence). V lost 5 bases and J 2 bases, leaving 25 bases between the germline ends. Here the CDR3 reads CASSVTLTGRVSAGANVLTF. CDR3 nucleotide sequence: TGTGCCAGTAGTGTGACCTTGACAGGGAGGGTTTCGGCTGGGGCCAACGTCCTGACTTTC. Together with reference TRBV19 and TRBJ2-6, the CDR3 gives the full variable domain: DGGITQSPKYLFRKEGQNVTLSCEQNLNHDAMYWYRQDPGQGLRLIYYSQIVNDFQKGDIAEGYSVSREKKESFPLTVTSAQKNPTAFYLCASSVTLTGRVSAGANVLTFGAGSRLTVL.

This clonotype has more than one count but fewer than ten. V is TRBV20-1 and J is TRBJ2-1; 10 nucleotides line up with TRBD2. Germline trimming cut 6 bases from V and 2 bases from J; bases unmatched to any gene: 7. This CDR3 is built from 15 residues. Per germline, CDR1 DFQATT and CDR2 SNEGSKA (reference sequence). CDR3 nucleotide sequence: TGCAGTGCCACCTCCAGCGGGAGGGCCTACAATGAGCAGTTCTTC. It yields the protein CSATSSGRAYNEQFF.

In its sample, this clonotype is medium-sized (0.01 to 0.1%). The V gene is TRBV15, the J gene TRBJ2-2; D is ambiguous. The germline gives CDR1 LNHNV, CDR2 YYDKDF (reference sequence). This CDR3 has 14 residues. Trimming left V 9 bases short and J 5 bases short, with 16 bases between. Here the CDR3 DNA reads TGTGCCACACACAGAGTAGGAGTTACCGGGGAGCTGTTTTTT. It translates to CATHRVGVTGELFF.

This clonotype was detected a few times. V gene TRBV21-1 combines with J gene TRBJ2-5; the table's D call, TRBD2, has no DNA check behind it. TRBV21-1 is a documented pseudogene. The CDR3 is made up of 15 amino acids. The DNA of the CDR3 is TGTGCCAGCAGCAATTGCGGGAGCTGCCAAGAGACCCAGTACTTC. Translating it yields CASSNCGSCQETQYF.

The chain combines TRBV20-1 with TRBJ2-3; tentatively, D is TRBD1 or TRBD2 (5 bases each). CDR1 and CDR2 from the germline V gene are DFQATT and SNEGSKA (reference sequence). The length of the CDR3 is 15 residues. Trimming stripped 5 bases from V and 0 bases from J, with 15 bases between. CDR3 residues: CSAPWGSGSTDTQYF. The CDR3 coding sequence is TGCAGTGCTCCATGGGGCTCGGGAAGCACAGATACGCAGTATTTT.

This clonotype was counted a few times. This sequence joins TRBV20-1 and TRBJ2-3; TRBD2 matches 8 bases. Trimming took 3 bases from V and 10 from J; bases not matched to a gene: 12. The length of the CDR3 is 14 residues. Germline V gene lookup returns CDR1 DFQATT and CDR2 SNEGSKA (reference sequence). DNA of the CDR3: TGCAGTGCTAGCTCGAGCGGGGGCCTTCGGGCGCAGTATTTT. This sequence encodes CSASSSGGLRAQYF.

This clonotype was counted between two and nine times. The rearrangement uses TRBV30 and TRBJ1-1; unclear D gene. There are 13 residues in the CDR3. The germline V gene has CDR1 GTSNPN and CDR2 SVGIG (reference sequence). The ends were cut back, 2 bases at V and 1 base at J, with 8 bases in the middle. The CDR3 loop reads CAWSTQRNTEAFF. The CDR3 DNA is TGTGCCTGGAGTACCCAGAGGAACACTGAAGCTTTCTTT.

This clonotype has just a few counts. CDR3 in DNA: TGCAGTGCTAGAGATCCTAGCGGGACCGGGGAGCTGTTTTTT. This gives the protein CSARDPSGTGELFF. The gene calls are TRBV20-1 and TRBJ2-2, with 8 positions matching TRBD2. The CDR3 is 14 residues long. Per the germline V gene, CDR1 is DFQATT and CDR2 is SNEGSKA (reference sequence). V dropped 0 bases and J dropped 5; count of bases not matched to a gene: 2.

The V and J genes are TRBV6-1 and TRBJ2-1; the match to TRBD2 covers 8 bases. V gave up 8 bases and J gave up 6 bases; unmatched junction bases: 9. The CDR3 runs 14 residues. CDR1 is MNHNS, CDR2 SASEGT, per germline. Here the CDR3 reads CASGLRAGANEQFF. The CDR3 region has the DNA TGTGCCAGCGGCCTCCGAGCGGGAGCCAATGAGCAGTTCTTC.

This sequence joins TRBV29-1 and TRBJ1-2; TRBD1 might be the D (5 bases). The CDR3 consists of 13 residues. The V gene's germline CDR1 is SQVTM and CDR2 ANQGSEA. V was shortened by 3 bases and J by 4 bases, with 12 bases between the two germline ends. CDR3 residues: CSVDVGQGYGYTF. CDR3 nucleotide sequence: TGCAGCGTTGACGTTGGGCAGGGCTATGGCTACACCTTC. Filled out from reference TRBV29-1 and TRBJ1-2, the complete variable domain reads SAVISQKPSRDICQRGTSLTIQCQVDSQVTMMFWYRQQPGQSLTLIATANQGSEATYESGFVIDKFPISRPNLTFSTLTVSNMSPEDSSIYLCSVDVGQGYGYTFGSGTRLTVV.

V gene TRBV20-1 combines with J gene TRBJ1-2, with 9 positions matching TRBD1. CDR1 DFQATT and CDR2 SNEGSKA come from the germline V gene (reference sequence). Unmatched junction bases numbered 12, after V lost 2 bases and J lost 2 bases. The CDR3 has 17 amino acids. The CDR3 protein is CSARTGTGIAVNYGYTF. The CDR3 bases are TGCAGTGCTAGAACCGGGACAGGGATAGCGGTAAACTATGGCTACACCTTC.